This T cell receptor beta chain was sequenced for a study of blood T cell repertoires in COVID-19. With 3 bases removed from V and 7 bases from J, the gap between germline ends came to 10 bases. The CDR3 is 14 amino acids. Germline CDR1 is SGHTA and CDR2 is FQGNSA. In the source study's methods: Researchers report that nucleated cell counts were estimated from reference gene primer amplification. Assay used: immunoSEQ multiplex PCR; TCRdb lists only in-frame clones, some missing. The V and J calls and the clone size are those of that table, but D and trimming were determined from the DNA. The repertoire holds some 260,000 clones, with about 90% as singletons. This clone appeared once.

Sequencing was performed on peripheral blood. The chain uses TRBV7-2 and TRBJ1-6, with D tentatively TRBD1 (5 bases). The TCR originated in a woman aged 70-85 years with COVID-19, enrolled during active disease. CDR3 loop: CASSFTGGNSPLHF. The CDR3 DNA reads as TGTGCCAGCAGCTTCACAGGAGGGAATTCACCCCTCCACTTT.